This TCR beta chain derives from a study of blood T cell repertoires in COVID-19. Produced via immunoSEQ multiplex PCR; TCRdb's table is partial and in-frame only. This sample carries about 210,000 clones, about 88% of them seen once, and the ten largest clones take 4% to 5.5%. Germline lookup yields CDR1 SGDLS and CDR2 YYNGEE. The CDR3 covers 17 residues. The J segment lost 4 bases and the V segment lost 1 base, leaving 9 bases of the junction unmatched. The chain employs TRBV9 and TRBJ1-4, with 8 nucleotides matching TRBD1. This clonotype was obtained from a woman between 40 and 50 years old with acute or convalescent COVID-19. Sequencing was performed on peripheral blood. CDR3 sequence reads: CASSVSVGQVDNEKLFF. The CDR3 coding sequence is TGTGCCAGCAGCGTATCAGTGGGACAGGTAGATAATGAAAAACTGTTTTTT.